A single sample gave rise to the 14 T cell receptor beta chains below, sequenced in a study of blood T cell repertoires in COVID-19. Only in-frame clones appear in the TCRdb table, and some are missing; sequencing was by immunoSEQ multiplex PCR. The sample shows 220,000 or so clones, 85% to 90% of them seen only once. Specimen: PBMCs or T cells enriched from blood (not recorded which). These receptors all stem from a man between 50 and 59 years old who had been exposed to COVID-19.

J is TRBJ2-2 and V is TRBV9; 12 nucleotides match TRBD2. V trimming: 0 bases; J trimming: 0 bases; junction bases outside the gene matches: 6. The V gene's germline CDR1 is SGDLS and CDR2 YYNGEE. The CDR3 loop spans 19 amino acids. The CDR3 protein is CASSVAGGTSGSNTGELFF. DNA of the CDR3: TGTGCCAGCAGCGTAGCTGGAGGGACTAGCGGGTCGAACACCGGGGAGCTGTTTTTT.

This clone appeared a single time. The genes are TRBV11-2 and TRBJ2-7, with D perhaps matching TRBD2 (5 bases). Looked up from germline, CDR1 is SGHAT and CDR2 is FQNNGV. The CDR3 sequence is 16 residues long. The V and J ends lost 1 base and 3 bases respectively, with 16 bases between them. The DNA for the CDR3 is TGTGCCAGCAGCTTAGTTTCCGGAGGCCACTACTACGAGCAGTACGTC. Translation: CASSLVSGGHYYEQYV.

The CDR3 loop reads CAISGTGENTEAFF. CDR3 DNA sequence: TGTGCCATCAGTGGGACAGGGGAGAACACTGAAGCTTTCTTT. The genes are TRBV10-3 and TRBJ1-1; 9 bases fit TRBD1. With V trimmed by 4 bases and J by 1 base, 1 base remained unmatched. CDR1 is ENHRY and CDR2 is SYGVKD in the germline V gene. The CDR3 is made up of 14 amino acids.

The rearrangement joins TRBV28 to TRBJ2-7; 8 bases are a match to TRBD1. CDR1 and CDR2 (germline): MDHEN, SYDVKM. This CDR3 has 16 amino acids. V lost 4 bases to trimming and J lost 5 bases; unmatched junction nucleotides: 13. DNA for the CDR3: TGTGCCAGCAGTTCGACCGGGACAGGTGATATCAACGAGCAGTACGTC. Encoded protein: CASSSTGTGDINEQYV.

DNA of the CDR3: TGTGCCAGCAGGGCCGGACACTACACTGAAGCTTTCTTT. Its protein is CASRAGHYTEAFF. This chain links TRBV2 with TRBJ1-1, with a tentative D call TRBD1 (5 bases). The V gene lost 6 bases and the J gene lost 3 bases, with 11 bases spanning the gap. The CDR3 is 13 residues long. Per the germline V gene, CDR1 is SNHLY and CDR2 is FYNNEI.

This rearrangement joins TRBV11-3 to TRBJ1-4, with 8 bases identical to TRBD1. CDR3 length: 15 residues. J gave up 2 bases and V 2 bases, and 1 base lay outside the gene matches. Germline CDR1 SGHNT, CDR2 YENEEA. The CDR3: CASSLRQGTNEKLFF. CDR3 nucleotides: TGTGCCAGCAGCTTAAGACAGGGGACTAATGAAAAACTGTTTTTT.

This chain connects TRBV5-1 to TRBJ1-3; 11 positions match TRBD1. Trimming took 3 bases from V and 3 from J; bases not matched to a gene: 5. The CDR3 consists of 16 residues. Germline V gene data show CDR1 as SGHRS and CDR2 as YFSETQ. The CDR3 DNA follows: TGCGCCAGCAGCTACGGGACAGGGGGATTTGGAAACACCATATATTTT. It codes for CASSYGTGGFGNTIYF.

This chain's CDR3 is CASSLGGPGLHEKLFF. In nucleotides, the CDR3 is TGTGCCAGCAGCTTGGGAGGGCCTGGCCTCCATGAAAAACTGTTTTTT. The chain links TRBV5-4 to TRBJ1-4; D unclear. The CDR3 loop spans 16 amino acids. Deletions cut 0 bases from V and 6 bases from J, with 15 bases between. CDR1 SGHNT and CDR2 YYREEE come from the germline V gene (reference sequence). The full variable domain, in which reference TRBV5-4 and TRBJ1-4 provide the parts outside the CDR3, is ETGVTQSPTHLIKTRGQQVTLRCSSQSGHNTVSWYQQALGQGPQFIFQYYREEENGRGNFPPRFSGLQFPNYSSELNVNALELDDSALYLCASSLGGPGLHEKLFFGSGTQLSVL.

The CDR3 reads CASSLGRPSGRPGELFF. CDR3 bases: TGTGCCAGCAGCTTAGGCCGTCCTAGCGGGAGACCTGGGGAGCTGTTTTTT. The chain couples TRBV7-2 to TRBJ2-2, with TRBD2 matching 10 bases. The CDR3 consists of 17 residues. With 1 base clipped from V and 8 bases from J, the junction kept 10 bases outside the gene matches. Germline V lookup: CDR1 SGHTA, CDR2 FQGNSA. Full variable domain (outside the CDR3, taken from reference TRBV7-2 and TRBJ2-2): GAGVSQSPSNKVTEKGKDVELRCDPISGHTALYWYRQSLGQGLEFLIYFQGNSAPDKSGLPSDRFSAERTGGSVSTLTIQRTQQEDSAVYLCASSLGRPSGRPGELFFGEGSRLTVL.

The chain carries TRBV5-4 and TRBJ2-2; 7 bases are shared with TRBD2. Germline V gene sequence: CDR1 SGHNT, CDR2 YYREEE (reference sequence). The CDR3 is 17 residues long. V lost 5 bases to trimming and J lost 9 bases; unmatched junction nucleotides: 19. The CDR3 bases are TGTGCCAGCAGTCTCGGCAGAGAGGCGGGAGCTGGGAGGGAGCTGTTTTTT. This sequence encodes CASSLGREAGAGRELFF.

The chain carries TRBV4-1 and TRBJ2-2, with 7 nucleotides matching TRBD1. With V trimmed by 6 bases and J by 5 bases, 6 bases remained unmatched. CDR1 and CDR2 (germline): MGHRA, YSYEKL. The CDR3 has 14 amino acids. CDR3 loop: CASRDRVGTGELFF. DNA for the CDR3: TGCGCCAGCAGAGACAGGGTCGGTACCGGGGAGCTGTTTTTT.

The gene calls are TRBV11-3 and TRBJ2-7; TRBD2 matches 7 bases. CDR3 length equals 16 residues. Losses at the gene ends were 1 base for V and 1 base for J; bases not matched to a gene: 7. Germline-derived CDR1 and CDR2 are SGHNT and YENEEA. DNA of the CDR3: TGTGCCAGCAGCTTAGGTACGAGCGGGGCATCCTACGAGCAGTACTTC. This codes for CASSLGTSGASYEQYF.

The rearrangement links TRBV6-5 to TRBJ1-2; 8 bases fit TRBD1. V shed 6 bases and J 4 bases; nucleotides not matched to a gene: 7. The CDR3 runs to 14 residues. Germline CDR1 and CDR2: MNHEY and SVGAGI. The CDR3 DNA reads TGTGCCAGCAGGCCCGGGACAGGCTTCTATGGCTACACCTTC. Its translation: CASRPGTGFYGYTF.

V is TRBV6-5 and J is TRBJ2-1; weak D call: TRBD1 (5 bases). CDR3 length: 12 amino acids. Trimming shortened V by 6 bases and J by 10 bases, and 13 bases separated the two germline ends. From germline, CDR1 is MNHEY and CDR2 SVGAGI. DNA of the CDR3: TGTGCCAGCAGGTATCACAAGGGGGAGCAGTTCTTC. Its translation: CASRYHKGEQFF.